This entry concerns a single T cell receptor (beta chain). Its antigen is unidentified. The CDR3 contains 13 residues. V dropped 1 base and J dropped 9 bases, with 13 bases sitting between them. The germline V gene encodes CDR1 SGHAT and CDR2 FQNNGV. This record comes from a study of graft-versus-host responses after intestinal transplantation. At the level of the study: Those transplanted obtained multivisceral, liver-intestinal, or isolated intestinal grafts.

Points from the study as a whole: High graft-versus-host to host-versus-graft T cell clonal ratios marked allografts of patients with graft-donor macrochimerism.

This table comes from immunoSEQ multiplex PCR, and its TCRdb copy is limited to in-frame clones, with some not included. The sample records tens of thousands of clones, around 90% being singletons. The specimen comprised unstimulated CD4+ T cells sorted from spleen or lymph node cells, sampled before intestinal transplant. This chain connects TRBV11-2 to TRBJ2-7; D is ambiguous. The clonotype originates from a human donor who received an intestinal transplant. The CDR3 region is CASSLAWSPGQYF. In DNA form, the CDR3 reads TGTGCCAGCAGCTTAGCTTGGTCCCCGGGGCAGTACTTC.